Here is one T cell receptor (beta chain) with its context. Its antigen is not known. These data are taken from a study of cytomegalovirus exposure and HLA in healthy donors. Study summary: Prior work identified more than 90 million unique TCR beta sequences in around 170 million T cells. Drawn from HLA-typed donors, 80 million to 100 million unique TCRs were held in an early data release. Findings and limits, study-wide: Another analysis was done later, and it associated over 15,000 TCR beta sequences with HLA alleles at 0.05 false discovery rate.

Amplification used 60 Vbeta primers and 13 Jbeta primers. Under the authors' procedure: Later analysis identified some 88 million unique TCR beta chains, about 10 million shared. The assay was immunoSEQ multiplex PCR, and TCRdb's table has in-frame clones only and misses some. That table gives V, J and clone size, and the DNA gave D and trimming. The table shows some 120,000 clones, with 77% occurring only once. CDR1 SGHNT and CDR2 YYREEE come from the germline V gene (reference sequence). The CDR3 is made up of 15 amino acids. V gave up 4 bases and J gave up 6 bases; unmatched junction bases: 7. The clonotype originates from a human donor in good health. Sequencing was performed on PBMCs. The V call is TRBV5-4, the J call TRBJ1-3; TRBD1 aligns across 10 bases. CDR3 protein: CASSRGTGVVNTIYF. In DNA form, the CDR3 reads TGTGCCAGCAGCCGAGGGACAGGGGTTGTAAACACCATATATTTT.